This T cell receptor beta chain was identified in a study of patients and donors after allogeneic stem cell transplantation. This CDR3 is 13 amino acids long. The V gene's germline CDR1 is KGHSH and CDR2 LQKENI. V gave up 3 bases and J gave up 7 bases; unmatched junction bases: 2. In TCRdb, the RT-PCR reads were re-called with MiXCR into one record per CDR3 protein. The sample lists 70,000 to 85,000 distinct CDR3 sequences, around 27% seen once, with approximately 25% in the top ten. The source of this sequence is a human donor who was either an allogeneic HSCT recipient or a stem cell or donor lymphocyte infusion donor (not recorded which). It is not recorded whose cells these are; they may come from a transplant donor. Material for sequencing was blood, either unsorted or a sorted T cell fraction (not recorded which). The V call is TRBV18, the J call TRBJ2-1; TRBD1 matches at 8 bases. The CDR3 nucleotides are TGTGCCAGCTCACCGCAGGGGGCAAATGAGCAGTTCTTC. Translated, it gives CASSPQGANEQFF.